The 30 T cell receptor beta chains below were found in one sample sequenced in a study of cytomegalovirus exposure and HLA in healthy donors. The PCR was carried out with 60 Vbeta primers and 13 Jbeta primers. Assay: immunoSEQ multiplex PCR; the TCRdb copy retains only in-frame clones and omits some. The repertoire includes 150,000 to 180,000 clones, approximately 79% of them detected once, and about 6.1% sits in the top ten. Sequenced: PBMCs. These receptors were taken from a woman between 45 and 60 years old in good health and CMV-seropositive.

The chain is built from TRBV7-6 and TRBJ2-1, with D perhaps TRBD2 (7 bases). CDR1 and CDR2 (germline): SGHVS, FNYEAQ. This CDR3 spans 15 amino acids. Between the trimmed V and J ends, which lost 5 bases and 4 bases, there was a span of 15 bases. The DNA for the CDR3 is TGTGCCAGCAGCCGGGCACGGGGGGCTTACAATGAGCAGTTCTTC. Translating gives CASSRARGAYNEQFF.

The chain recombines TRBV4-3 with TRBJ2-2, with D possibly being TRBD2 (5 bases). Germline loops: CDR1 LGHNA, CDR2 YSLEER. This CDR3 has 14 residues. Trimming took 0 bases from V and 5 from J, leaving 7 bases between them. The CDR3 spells CASSQEGSTGELFF. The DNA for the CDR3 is TGCGCCAGCAGCCAAGAAGGGAGTACCGGGGAGCTGTTTTTT.

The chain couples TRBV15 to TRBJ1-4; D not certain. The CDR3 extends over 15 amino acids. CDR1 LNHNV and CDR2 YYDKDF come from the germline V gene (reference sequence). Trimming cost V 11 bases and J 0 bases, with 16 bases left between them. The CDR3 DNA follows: TGTGCCGCGGGAGGAGGGCTTGCAACTAATGAAAAACTGTTTTTT. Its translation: CAAGGGLATNEKLFF. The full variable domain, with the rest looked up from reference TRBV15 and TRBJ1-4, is DAMVIQNPRYQVTQFGKPVTLSCSQTLNHNVMYWYQQKSSQAPKLLFHYYDKDFNNEADTPDNFQSRRPNTSFCFLDIRSPGLGDTAMYLCAAGGGLATNEKLFFGSGTQLSVL.

The CDR3 here is CASSIDNGGTNTEAFF. The CDR3 region has the DNA TGTGCCAGTAGTATAGATAACGGGGGGACGAACACTGAAGCTTTCTTT. The chain recombines TRBV19 with TRBJ1-1, with D possibly being TRBD1 (5 bases). The CDR3 has 16 amino acids. V lost 0 bases and J lost 1, with 12 bases in between. Germline V gives CDR1 LNHDA, CDR2 SQIVND (reference sequence).

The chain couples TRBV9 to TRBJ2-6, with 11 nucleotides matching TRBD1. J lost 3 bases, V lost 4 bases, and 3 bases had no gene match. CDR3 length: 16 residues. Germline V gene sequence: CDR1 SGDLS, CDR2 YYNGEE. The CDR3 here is CASSTDRGLGANVLTF. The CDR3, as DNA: TGTGCCAGCAGCACGGACAGGGGGCTTGGGGCCAACGTCCTGACTTTC. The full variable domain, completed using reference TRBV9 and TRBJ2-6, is DSGVTQTPKHLITATGQRVTLRCSPRSGDLSVYWYQQSLDQGLQFLIQYYNGEERAKGNILERFSAQQFPDLHSELNLSSLELGDSALYFCASSTDRGLGANVLTFGAGSRLTVL.

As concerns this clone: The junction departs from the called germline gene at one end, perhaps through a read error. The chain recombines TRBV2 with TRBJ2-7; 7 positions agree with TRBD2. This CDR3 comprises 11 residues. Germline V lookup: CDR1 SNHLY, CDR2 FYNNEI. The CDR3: CASSEGGSLPF. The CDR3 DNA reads TGTGCCAGCAGTGAGGGAGGGAGCCTACCCTTC.

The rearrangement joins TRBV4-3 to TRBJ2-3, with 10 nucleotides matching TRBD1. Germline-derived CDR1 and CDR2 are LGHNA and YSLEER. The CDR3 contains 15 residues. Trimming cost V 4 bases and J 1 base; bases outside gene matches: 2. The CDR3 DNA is TGCGCCAGCAGCCCTGGACAGGGGGGCACAGATACGCAGTATTTT. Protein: CASSPGQGGTDTQYF.

CDR3 residues: CATSREFLQGDTENEKLFF. The CDR3, as DNA: TGTGCCACCAGCAGAGAATTTTTGCAGGGGGACACTGAAAATGAAAAACTGTTTTTT. The genes are TRBV15 and TRBJ1-4, with TRBD1 matching over 7 bases. There are 19 residues in the CDR3. V lost 0 bases to trimming and J lost 5 bases; unmatched junction nucleotides: 15. From germline, CDR1 is LNHNV and CDR2 YYDKDF (reference sequence).

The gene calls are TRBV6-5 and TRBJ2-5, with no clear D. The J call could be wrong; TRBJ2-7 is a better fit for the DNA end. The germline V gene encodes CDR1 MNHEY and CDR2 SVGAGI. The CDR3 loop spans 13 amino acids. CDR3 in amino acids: CASSYAPAYEQYF. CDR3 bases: TGTGCCAGCAGTTACGCCCCCGCCTACGAGCAGTACTTC.

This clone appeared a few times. The CDR3 bases are TGTGCCAGCAGCCTGGTGGGGGAGGACACCGGGGAGCTGTTTTTT. It is translated as CASSLVGEDTGELFF. The V call is TRBV11-2, the J call TRBJ2-2, with D perhaps TRBD2 (6 bases). This CDR3 has 15 residues. V lost 5 bases, J lost 3 bases, and 13 bases lay in between. From germline, CDR1 is SGHAT and CDR2 FQNNGV.

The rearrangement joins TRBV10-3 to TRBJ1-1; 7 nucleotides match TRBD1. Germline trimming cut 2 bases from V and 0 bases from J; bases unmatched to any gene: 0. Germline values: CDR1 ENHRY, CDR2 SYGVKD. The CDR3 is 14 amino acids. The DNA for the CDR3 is TGTGCCATCAGTGAGACAGGGGTGAACACTGAAGCTTTCTTT. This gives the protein CAISETGVNTEAFF.

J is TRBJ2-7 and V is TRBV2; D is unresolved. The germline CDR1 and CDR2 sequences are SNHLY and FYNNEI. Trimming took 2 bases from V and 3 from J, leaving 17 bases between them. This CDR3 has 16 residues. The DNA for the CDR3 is TGTGCCAGCAGTGAAAGGTCGCGTTGGGCCCTCTACGAGCAGTACTTC. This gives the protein CASSERSRWALYEQYF.

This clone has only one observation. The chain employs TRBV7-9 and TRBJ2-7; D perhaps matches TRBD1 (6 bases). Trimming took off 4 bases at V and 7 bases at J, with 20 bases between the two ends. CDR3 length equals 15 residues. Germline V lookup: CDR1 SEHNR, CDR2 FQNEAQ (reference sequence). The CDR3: CASSSSGHPPYEQYF. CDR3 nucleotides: TGTGCCAGCAGCTCATCGGGACACCCCCCTTATGAGCAGTACTTC.

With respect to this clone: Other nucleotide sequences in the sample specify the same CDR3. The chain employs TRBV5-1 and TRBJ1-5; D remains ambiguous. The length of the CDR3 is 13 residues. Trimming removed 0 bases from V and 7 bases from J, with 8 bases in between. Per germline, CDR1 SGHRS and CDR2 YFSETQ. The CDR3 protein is CASSLGGGQPQHF. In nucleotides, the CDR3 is TGCGCCAGCAGCTTGGGAGGAGGGCAGCCCCAGCATTTT.

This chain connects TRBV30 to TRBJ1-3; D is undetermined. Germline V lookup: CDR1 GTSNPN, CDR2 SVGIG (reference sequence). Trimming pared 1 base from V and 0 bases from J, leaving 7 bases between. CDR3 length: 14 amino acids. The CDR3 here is CAWSEGSSGNTIYF. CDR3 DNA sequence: TGTGCCTGGAGTGAAGGGAGCTCTGGAAACACCATATATTTT.

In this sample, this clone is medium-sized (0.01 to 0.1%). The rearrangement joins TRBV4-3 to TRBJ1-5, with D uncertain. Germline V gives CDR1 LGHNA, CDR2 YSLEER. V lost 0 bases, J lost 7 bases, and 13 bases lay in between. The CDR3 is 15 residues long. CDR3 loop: CASSQDSTTGQPQHF. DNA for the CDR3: TGCGCCAGCAGCCAAGATTCCACGACGGGGCAGCCCCAGCATTTT.

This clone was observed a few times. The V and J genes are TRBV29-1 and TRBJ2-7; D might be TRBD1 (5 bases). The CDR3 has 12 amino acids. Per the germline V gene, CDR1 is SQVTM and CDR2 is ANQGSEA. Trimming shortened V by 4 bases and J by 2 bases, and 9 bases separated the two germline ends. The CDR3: CSVARAPYEQYF. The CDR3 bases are TGCAGCGTTGCCAGGGCCCCCTACGAGCAGTACTTC.

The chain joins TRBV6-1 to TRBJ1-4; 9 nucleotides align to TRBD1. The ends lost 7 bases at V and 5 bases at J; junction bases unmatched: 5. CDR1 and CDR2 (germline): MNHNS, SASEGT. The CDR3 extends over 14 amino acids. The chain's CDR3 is CASNPDRGNEKLFF. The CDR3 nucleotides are TGTGCCAGCAATCCCGACAGGGGGAATGAAAAACTGTTTTTT.

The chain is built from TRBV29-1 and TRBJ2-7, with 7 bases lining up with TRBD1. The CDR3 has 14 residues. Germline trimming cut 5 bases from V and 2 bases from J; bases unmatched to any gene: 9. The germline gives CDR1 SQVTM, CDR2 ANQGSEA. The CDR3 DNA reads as TGCAGCGTTAGACAGGGTCCGGGGACCTACGAGCAGTACTTC. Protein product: CSVRQGPGTYEQYF.

Here the CDR3 reads CASSPQTVNYGYTF. As DNA, the CDR3 is TGTGCCAGCAGCCCCCAGACAGTTAACTATGGCTACACCTTC. V usage is TRBV7-8 and J usage is TRBJ1-2; the D gene is possibly TRBD1 (5 bases). The CDR3 is 14 amino acids. Trimming shortened V by 5 bases and J by 1 base, and 11 bases separated the two germline ends. Germline V gives CDR1 SGHVS, CDR2 FQNEAQ.

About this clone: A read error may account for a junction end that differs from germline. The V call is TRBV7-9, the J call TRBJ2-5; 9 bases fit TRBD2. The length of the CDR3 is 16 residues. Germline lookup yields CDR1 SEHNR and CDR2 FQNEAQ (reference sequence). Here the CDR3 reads CASSFQAAGGQGTQYF. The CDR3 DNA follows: TGTGCCAGCAGCTTCCAGGCGGCGGGGGGGCAAGGGACCCAGTACTTC.

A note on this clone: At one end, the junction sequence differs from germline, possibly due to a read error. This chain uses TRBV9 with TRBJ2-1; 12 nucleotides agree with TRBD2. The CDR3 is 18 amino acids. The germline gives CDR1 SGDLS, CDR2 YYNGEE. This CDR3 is CASSVELAGGRRGNEQFF. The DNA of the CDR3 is TGTGCCAGCAGCGTAGAGCTAGCGGGGGGGCGGAGGGGCAATGAGCAATTCTTC.

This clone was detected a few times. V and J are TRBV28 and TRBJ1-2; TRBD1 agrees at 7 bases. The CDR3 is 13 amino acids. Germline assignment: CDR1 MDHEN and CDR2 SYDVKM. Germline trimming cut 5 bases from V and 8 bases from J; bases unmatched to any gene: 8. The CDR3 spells CASSPYRGQGYTF. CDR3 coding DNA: TGTGCCAGCAGTCCCTACAGGGGTCAGGGCTACACCTTC.

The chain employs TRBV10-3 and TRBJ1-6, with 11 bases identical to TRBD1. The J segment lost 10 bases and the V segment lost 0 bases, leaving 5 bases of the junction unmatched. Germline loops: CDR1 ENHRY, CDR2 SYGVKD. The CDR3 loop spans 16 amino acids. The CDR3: CAISESMDRGLSPLHF. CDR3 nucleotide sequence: TGTGCCATCAGTGAGTCGATGGACAGGGGGCTATCACCCCTCCACTTT.

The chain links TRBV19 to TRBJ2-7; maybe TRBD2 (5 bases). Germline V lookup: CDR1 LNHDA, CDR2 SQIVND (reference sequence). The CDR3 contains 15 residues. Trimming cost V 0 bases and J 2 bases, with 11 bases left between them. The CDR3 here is CASSIDLSGPYEQYF. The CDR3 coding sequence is TGTGCCAGTAGTATAGATCTCAGCGGACCCTACGAGCAGTACTTC.

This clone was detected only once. CDR3 region: CASIASPVNEQFF. The CDR3 nucleotides are TGTGCCAGCATTGCGTCGCCGGTAAATGAGCAGTTCTTC. This chain uses TRBV2 with TRBJ2-1; no reliable D call. Per the germline V gene, CDR1 is SNHLY and CDR2 is FYNNEI. The ends were cut back, 7 bases at V and 7 bases at J, with 14 bases in the middle. CDR3 size: 13 residues.

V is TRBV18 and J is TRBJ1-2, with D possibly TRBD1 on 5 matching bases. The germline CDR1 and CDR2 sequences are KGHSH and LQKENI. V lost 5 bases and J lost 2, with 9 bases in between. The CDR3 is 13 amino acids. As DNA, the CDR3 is TGTGCCAGCTCAGTGACAGCCAACTATGGCTACACCTTC. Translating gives CASSVTANYGYTF.

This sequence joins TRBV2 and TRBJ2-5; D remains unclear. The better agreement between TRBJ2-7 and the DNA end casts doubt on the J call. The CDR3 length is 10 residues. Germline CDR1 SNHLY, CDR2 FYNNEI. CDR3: CASRGYEQYF. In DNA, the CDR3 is TGTGCCAGCCGAGGTTACGAGCAGTACTTC.

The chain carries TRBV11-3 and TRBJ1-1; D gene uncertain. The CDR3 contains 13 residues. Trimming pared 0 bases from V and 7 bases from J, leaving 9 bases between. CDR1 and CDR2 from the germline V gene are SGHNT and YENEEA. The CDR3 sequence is CASSLDGTGEAFF. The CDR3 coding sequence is TGTGCCAGCAGCTTAGACGGAACGGGTGAAGCTTTCTTT.

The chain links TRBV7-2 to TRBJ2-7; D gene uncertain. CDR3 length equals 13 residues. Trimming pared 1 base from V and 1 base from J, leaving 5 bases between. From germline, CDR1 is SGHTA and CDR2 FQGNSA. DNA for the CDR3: TGTGCCAGCAGCTTAGGTAATTCCTACGAGCAGTACTTC. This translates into CASSLGNSYEQYF.